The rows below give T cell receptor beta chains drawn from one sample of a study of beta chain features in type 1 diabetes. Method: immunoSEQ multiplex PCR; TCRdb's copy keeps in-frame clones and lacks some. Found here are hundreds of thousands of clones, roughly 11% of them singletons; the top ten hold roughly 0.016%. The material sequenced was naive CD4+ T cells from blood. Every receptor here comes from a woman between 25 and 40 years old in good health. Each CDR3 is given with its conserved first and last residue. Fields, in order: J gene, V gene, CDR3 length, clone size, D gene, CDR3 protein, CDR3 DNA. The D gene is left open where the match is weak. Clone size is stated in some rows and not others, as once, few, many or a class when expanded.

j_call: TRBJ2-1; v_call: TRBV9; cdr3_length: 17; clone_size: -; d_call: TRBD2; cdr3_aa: CASSVGVSGSSYNEQFF; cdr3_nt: TGTGCCAGCAGCGTAGGGGTTAGCGGGAGCTCCTACAATGAGCAGTTCTTC
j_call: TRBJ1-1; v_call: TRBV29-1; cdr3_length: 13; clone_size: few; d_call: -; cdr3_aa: CSVVFRRNTEAFF; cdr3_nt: TGCAGCGTTGTCTTCCGTCGGAACACTGAAGCTTTCTTT
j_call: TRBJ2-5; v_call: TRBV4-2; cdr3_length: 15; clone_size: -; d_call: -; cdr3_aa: CASSQEVRQETPQYF; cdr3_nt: TGTGCCAGCAGCCAAGAAGTGAGACAGGAGACTCCCCAGTACTTC
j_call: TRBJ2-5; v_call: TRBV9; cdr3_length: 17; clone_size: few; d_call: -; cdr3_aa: CASSVEPPGRGEQTQYF; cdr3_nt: TGTGCCAGCAGCGTAGAGCCCCCCGGGAGAGGAGAACAGACCCAGTACTTC
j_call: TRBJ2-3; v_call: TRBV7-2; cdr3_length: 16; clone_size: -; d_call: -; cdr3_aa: CASSYRVTGKGDTQYF; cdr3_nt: TGTGCCAGCAGTTACAGAGTTACAGGGAAGGGTGATACGCAGTATTTT
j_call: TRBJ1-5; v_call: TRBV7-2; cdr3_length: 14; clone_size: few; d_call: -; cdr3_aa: CASSPQGVNQPQHF; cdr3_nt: TGTGCCAGCAGCCCGCAAGGGGTCAATCAGCCCCAGCATTTT
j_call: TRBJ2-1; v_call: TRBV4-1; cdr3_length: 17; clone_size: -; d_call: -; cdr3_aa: CASSQAGGRTPYNEQFF; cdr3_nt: TGCGCCAGCAGCCAAGCTGGTGGGAGGACGCCCTACAATGAGCAGTTCTTC
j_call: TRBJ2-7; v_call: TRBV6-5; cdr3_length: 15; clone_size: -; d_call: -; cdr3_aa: CASSYKYGGGDEQYF; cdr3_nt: TGTGCCAGCAGTTACAAGTACGGAGGGGGCGACGAGCAGTACTTC
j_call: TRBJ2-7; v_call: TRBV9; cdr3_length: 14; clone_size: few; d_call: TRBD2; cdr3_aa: CASSVGAGGYEQYF; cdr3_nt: TGTGCCAGCAGCGTAGGGGCGGGGGGCTACGAGCAGTACTTC
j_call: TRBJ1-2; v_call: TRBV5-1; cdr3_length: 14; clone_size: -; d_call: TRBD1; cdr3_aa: CASSLAQGASGYTF; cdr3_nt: TGCGCCAGCAGCTTGGCGCAGGGGGCGAGCGGCTACACCTTC
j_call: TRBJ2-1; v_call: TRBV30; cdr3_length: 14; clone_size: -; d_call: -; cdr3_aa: CAWSVWTEDNEQFF; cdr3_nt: TGTGCCTGGAGTGTTTGGACAGAGGACAATGAGCAGTTCTTC
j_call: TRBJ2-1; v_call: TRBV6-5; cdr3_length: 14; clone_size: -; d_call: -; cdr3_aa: CASSYSGTPNEQFF; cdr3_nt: TGTGCCAGCAGTTACTCAGGGACACCCAATGAGCAGTTCTTC
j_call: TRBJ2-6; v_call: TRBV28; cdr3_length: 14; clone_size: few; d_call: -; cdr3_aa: CASLRGSGANVLTF; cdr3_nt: TGTGCCAGCTTAAGGGGCTCTGGGGCCAACGTCCTGACTTTC
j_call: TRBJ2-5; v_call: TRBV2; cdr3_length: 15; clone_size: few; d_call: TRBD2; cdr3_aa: CATQGGSGNQETQYF; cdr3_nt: TGTGCCACCCAGGGAGGTAGCGGGAACCAAGAGACCCAGTACTTC
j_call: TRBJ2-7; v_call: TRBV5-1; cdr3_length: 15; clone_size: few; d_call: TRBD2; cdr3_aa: CASSPRASGEYEQYF; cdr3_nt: TGCGCCAGCAGCCCAAGGGCTAGCGGCGAATACGAGCAGTACTTC
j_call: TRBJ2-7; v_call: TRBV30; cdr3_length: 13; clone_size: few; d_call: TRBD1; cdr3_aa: CAWRRGTGAEQYF; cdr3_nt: TGTGCCTGGAGACGCGGGACAGGAGCCGAGCAGTACTTC
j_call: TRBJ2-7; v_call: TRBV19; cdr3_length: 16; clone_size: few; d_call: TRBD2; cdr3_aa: CASSMVPSGNVYEQYF; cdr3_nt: TGTGCCAGTAGTATGGTCCCTAGCGGGAATGTGTACGAGCAGTACTTC
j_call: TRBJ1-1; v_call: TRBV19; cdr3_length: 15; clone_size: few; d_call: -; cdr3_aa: CASSFQGGGGTEAFF; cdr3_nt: TGTGCCAGTAGTTTCCAGGGCGGCGGGGGAACTGAAGCTTTCTTT
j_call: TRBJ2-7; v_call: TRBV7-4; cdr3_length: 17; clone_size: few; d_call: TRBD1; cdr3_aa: CASSYEIKDRVTYEQYF; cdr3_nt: TGTGCCAGCAGCTATGAAATTAAGGACAGGGTTACCTACGAGCAGTACTTC
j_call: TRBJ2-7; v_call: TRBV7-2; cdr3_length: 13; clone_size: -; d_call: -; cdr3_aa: CASSYRRAYEQYF; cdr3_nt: TGTGCCAGCAGCTACCGTCGGGCCTACGAGCAGTACTTC
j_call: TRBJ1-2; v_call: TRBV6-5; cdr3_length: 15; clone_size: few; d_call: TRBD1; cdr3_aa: CASSYMAQGSYGYTF; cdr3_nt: TGTGCCAGCAGTTACATGGCACAGGGGAGCTATGGCTACACCTTC
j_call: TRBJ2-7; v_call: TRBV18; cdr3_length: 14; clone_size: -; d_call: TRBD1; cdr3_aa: CASSPPGQGGEQYF; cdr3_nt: TGTGCCAGCTCACCACCGGGACAGGGGGGGGAGCAGTACTTC
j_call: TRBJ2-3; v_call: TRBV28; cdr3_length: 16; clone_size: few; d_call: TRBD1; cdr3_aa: CASSTLPGQSTDTQYF; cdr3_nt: TGTGCCAGCAGCACATTGCCGGGACAGAGCACAGATACGCAGTATTTT
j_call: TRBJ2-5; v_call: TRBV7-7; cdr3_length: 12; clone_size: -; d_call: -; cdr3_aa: CASSFSGETQYF; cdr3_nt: TGTGCTAGCAGCTTCAGCGGGGAGACCCAGTACTTC
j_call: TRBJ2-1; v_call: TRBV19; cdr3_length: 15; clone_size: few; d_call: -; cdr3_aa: CASSIETPSYNEQFF; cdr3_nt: TGTGCCAGTAGTATTGAGACTCCCTCCTACAATGAGCAGTTCTTC
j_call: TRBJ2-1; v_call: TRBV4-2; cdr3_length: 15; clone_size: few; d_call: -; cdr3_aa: CASSQPLGGHNEQFF; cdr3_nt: TGTGCCAGCAGCCAACCCCTGGGTGGGCACAATGAGCAGTTCTTC
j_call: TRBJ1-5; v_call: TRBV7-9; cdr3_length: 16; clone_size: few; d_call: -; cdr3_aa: CASSLGTAGQNQPQHF; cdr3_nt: TGTGCCAGCAGCTTAGGAACGGCAGGGCAAAATCAGCCCCAGCATTTT
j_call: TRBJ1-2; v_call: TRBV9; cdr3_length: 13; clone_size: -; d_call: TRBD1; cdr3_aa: CASSVGQGVRYTF; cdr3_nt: TGTGCCAGCAGCGTGGGACAGGGAGTTCGCTACACCTTC
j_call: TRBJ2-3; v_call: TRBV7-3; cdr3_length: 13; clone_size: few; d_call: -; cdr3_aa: CASSYQAVDTQYF; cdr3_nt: TGTGCCAGCAGCTATCAGGCCGTAGATACGCAGTATTTT
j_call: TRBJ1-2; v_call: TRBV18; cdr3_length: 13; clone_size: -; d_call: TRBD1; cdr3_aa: CASSQDRDYGYTF; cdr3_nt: TGTGCCAGCTCCCAGGACAGGGACTATGGCTACACCTTC
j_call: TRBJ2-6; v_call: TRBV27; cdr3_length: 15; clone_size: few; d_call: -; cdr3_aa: CASRLQGSGANVLTF; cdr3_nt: TGTGCCAGCAGGCTACAGGGCTCTGGGGCCAACGTCCTGACTTTC
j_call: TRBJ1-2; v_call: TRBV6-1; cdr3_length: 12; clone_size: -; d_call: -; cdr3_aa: CASSVLSYGYTF; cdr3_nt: TGTGCCAGCAGTGTATTGTCTTATGGCTACACCTTC
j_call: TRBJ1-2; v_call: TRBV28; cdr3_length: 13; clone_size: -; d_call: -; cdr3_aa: CASSLLTGNGYTF; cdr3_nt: TGTGCCAGCAGTCTACTAACAGGGAATGGCTACACCTTC
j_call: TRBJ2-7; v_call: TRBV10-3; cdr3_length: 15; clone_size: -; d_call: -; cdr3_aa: CAISATGGETYEQYF; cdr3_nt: TGTGCCATCAGTGCCACAGGGGGGGAGACCTACGAGCAGTACTTC
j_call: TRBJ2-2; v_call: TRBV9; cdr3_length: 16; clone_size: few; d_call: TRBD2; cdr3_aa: CASSVGLAENTGELFF; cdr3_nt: TGTGCCAGCAGCGTAGGACTAGCGGAAAACACCGGGGAGCTGTTTTTT
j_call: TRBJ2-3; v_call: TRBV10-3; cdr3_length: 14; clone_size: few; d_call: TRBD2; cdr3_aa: CAISARESVDTQYF; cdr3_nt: TGTGCCATCAGTGCGCGGGAGAGTGTAGATACGCAGTATTTT
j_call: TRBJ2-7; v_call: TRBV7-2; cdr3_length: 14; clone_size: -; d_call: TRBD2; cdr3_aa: CASSLSGGSYEQYF; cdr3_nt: TGTGCCAGCAGCTTAAGCGGGGGCTCCTACGAGCAGTACTTC
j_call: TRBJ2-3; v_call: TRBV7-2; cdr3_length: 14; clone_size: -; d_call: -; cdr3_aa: CASSISLSTDTQYF; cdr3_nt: TGTGCCAGCAGTATATCCCTGTCCACAGATACGCAGTATTTT
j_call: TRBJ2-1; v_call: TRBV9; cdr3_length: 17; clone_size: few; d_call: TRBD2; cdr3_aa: CASSVEVSGRAGNEQFF; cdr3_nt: TGTGCCAGCAGCGTAGAAGTTAGCGGGAGGGCCGGTAATGAGCAGTTCTTC
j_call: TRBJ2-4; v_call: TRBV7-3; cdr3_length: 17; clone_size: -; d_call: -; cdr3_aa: CASSLISISSGENIQYF; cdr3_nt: TGTGCCAGCAGCTTAATCTCCATAAGTTCGGGAGAAAACATTCAGTACTTC
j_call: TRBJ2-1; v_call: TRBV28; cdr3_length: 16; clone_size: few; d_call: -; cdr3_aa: CASSFPSWGERNEQFF; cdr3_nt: TGTGCCAGCAGTTTCCCGTCTTGGGGGGAGAGGAATGAGCAGTTCTTC
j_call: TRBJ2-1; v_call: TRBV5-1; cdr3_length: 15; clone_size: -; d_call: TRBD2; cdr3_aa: CASSLGGSTYNEQFF; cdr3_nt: TGCGCCAGCAGCTTGGGCGGGAGTACGTACAATGAGCAGTTCTTC
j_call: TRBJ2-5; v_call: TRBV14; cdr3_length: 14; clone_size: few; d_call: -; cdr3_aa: CASSLFLRQETQYF; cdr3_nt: TGTGCCAGCAGCCTATTTCTACGGCAAGAGACCCAGTACTTC
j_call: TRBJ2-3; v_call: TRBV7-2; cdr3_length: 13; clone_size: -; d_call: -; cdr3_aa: CASSRPGLDTQYF; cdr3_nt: TGTGCCAGCAGCCGACCGGGACTAGATACGCAGTATTTT
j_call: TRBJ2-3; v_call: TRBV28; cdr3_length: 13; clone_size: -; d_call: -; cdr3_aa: CASSGAGTDTQYF; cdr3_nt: TGTGCCAGCAGTGGGGCAGGCACAGATACGCAGTATTTT
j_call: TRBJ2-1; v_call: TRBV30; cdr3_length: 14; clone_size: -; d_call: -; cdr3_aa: CARGNSPLDNEQFF; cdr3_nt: TGTGCCCGGGGAAATAGCCCGCTCGACAATGAGCAGTTCTTC
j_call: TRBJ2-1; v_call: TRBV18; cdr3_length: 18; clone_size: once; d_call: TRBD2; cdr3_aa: CASSPTSGRVLSYNEQFF; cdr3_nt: TGTGCCAGCTCACCGACTAGCGGGAGAGTACTTTCCTACAATGAGCAGTTCTTC
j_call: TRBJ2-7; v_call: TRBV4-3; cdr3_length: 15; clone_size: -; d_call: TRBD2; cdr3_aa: CASSQAVPAGGEQYF; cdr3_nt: TGCGCCAGCAGCCAAGCGGTGCCAGCGGGAGGCGAGCAGTACTTC